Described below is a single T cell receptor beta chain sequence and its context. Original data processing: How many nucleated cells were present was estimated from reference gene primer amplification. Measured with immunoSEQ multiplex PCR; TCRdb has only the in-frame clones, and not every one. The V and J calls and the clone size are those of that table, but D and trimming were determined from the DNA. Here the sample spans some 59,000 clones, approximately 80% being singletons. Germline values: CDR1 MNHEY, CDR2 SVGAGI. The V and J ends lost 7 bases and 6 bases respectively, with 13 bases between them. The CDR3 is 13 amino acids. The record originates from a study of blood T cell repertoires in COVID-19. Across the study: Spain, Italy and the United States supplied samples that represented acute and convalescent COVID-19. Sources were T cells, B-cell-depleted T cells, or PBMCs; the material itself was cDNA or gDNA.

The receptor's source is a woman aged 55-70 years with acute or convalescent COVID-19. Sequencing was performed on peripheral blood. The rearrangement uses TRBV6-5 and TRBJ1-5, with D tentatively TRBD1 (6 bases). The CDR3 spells CASMPQGGQPQHF. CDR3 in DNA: TGTGCCAGCATGCCACAGGGTGGTCAGCCCCAGCATTTT.